These 10 T cell receptor beta chains share one sample of origin, sequenced in a study of blood T cell repertoires in COVID-19. The protocol was immunoSEQ multiplex PCR, while the TCRdb copy is restricted to in-frame clones and leaves out a portion. The sample contains over 400,000 clones, approximately 86% of which appear only once. Sequenced sample: PBMCs or T cells enriched from blood (not recorded which). The receptors originated from an older woman who had recovered from COVID-19.

The chain combines TRBV10-2 with TRBJ2-7; the D gene is possibly TRBD1 (5 bases). The germline V gene has CDR1 WSHSY and CDR2 SAAADI. There are 14 residues in the CDR3. The ends were cut back, 3 bases at V and 2 bases at J, with 11 bases in the middle. The CDR3: CASSEGRATYEQYF. Written as DNA, the CDR3 is TGCGCCAGCAGTGAAGGCAGGGCGACCTACGAGCAGTACTTC.

The genes are TRBV11-2 and TRBJ1-4; 7 nucleotides agree with TRBD1. The CDR3 length is 17 residues. The ends lost 5 bases at V and 7 bases at J; junction bases unmatched: 16. CDR1 is SGHAT, CDR2 FQNNGV, per germline. CDR3 residues: CASSHGTGVGGGEKLFF. The CDR3 nucleotides read TGTGCCAGCAGCCATGGAACAGGGGTAGGAGGCGGTGAAAAACTGTTTTTT.

The chain combines TRBV6-5 with TRBJ2-7; D is perhaps TRBD2 (6 bases). The V gene's germline CDR1 is MNHEY and CDR2 SVGAGI. This CDR3 region has 15 residues. The V end was cut by 0 bases, the J end by 6 bases, with 15 bases between. The CDR3 coding sequence is TGTGCCAGCAGTTACTCGATGGGAGGTTCGGGCGAGCAGTACTTC. Translating it yields CASSYSMGGSGEQYF.

The V call is TRBV7-2, the J call TRBJ1-4; 11 bases are shared with TRBD1. From germline, CDR1 is SGHTA and CDR2 FQGNSA. The CDR3 length is 15 residues. V was pared by 2 bases and J by 7 bases, with 3 bases of the junction left unmatched. As DNA, the CDR3 is TGTGCCAGCAGCTTAAGCGGGACAGGGGGTGAAAAACTGTTTTTT. Its protein product is CASSLSGTGGEKLFF. The full variable domain, completed using reference TRBV7-2 and TRBJ1-4, is GAGVSQSPSNKVTEKGKDVELRCDPISGHTALYWYRQSLGQGLEFLIYFQGNSAPDKSGLPSDRFSAERTGGSVSTLTIQRTQQEDSAVYLCASSLSGTGGEKLFFGSGTQLSVL.

Only one count was recorded for this clone. The V gene is TRBV2, the J gene TRBJ2-5, with 10 bases lining up with TRBD1. The V gene's germline CDR1 is SNHLY and CDR2 FYNNEI. The CDR3 sequence is 15 residues long. J gave up 5 bases and V 6 bases, and 9 bases lay outside the gene matches. The DNA for the CDR3 is TGTGCCAGCAGCGACGTGACAGGGGGCTGGGAGACCCAGTACTTC. Protein sequence: CASSDVTGGWETQYF.

V and J are TRBV3-1 (or the pseudogene TRBV3-2) and TRBJ2-1; 12 nucleotides match TRBD1. The ends lost 5 bases at V and 1 base at J; junction bases unmatched: 6. The CDR3 extends over 17 amino acids. The germline V gene has CDR1 LGHDT and CDR2 YNNKEL (reference sequence). The CDR3 sequence is CASSGTGGFLSYNEQFF. CDR3 bases: TGTGCCAGCAGCGGGACAGGGGGCTTTTTATCCTACAATGAGCAGTTCTTC.

The chain combines TRBV10-2 with TRBJ2-3; TRBD1 agrees at 8 bases. This CDR3 region has 14 residues. With V trimmed by 6 bases and J by 6 bases, 8 bases remained unmatched. Per the germline V gene, CDR1 is WSHSY and CDR2 is SAAADI. Here the CDR3 reads CASSQSTGVDTQYF. DNA for the CDR3: TGCGCCAGCAGCCAATCGACAGGGGTGGATACGCAGTATTTT.

The gene calls are TRBV2 and TRBJ1-2, with D possibly TRBD1 on 6 matching bases. This CDR3 comprises 12 residues. CDR1 is SNHLY and CDR2 is FYNNEI in the germline V gene. Deletions cut 6 bases from V and 6 bases from J, with 11 bases between. The CDR3 DNA reads TGTGCCAGCAGCGGAACAGGGAATGGCTACACCTTC. Protein product: CASSGTGNGYTF.

The chain uses TRBV25-1 and TRBJ1-4; a weak D match, TRBD1 (5 bases). CDR3 length: 14 residues. The germline V gene encodes CDR1 MGHDK and CDR2 SYGVNS. Trimming stripped 7 bases from V and 1 base from J, with 10 bases between. CDR3 DNA sequence: TGTGCCAGCACCGAGGGACTAACTAATGAAAAACTGTTTTTT. It is translated as CASTEGLTNEKLFF.

Here the CDR3 reads CASSARDRGRNTEAFF. The CDR3 DNA sequence: TGTGCCAGCAGTGCCCGGGACAGGGGTAGGAACACTGAAGCTTTCTTT. The rearrangement links TRBV27 to TRBJ1-1; TRBD1 matches 10 bases. There are 16 residues in the CDR3. Germline assignment: CDR1 MNHEY and CDR2 SMNVEV (reference sequence). After removal of 5 bases from V and 1 base from J, the junction contained 7 bases not matched to a gene.